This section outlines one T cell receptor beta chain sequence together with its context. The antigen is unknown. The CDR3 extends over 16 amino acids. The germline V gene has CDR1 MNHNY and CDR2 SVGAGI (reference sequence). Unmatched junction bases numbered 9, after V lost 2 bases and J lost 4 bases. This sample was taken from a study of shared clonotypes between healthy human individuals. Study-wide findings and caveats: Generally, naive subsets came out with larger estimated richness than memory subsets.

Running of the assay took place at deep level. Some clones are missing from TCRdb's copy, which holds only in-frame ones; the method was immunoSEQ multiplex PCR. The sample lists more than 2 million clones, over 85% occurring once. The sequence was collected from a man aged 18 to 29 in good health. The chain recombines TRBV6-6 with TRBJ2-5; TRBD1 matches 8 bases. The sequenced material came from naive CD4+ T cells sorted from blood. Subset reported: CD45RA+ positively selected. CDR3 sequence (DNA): TGTGCCAGCAGTTACGGGACAGGAGCCTGGGGAGAGACCCAGTACTTC. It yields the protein CASSYGTGAWGETQYF.